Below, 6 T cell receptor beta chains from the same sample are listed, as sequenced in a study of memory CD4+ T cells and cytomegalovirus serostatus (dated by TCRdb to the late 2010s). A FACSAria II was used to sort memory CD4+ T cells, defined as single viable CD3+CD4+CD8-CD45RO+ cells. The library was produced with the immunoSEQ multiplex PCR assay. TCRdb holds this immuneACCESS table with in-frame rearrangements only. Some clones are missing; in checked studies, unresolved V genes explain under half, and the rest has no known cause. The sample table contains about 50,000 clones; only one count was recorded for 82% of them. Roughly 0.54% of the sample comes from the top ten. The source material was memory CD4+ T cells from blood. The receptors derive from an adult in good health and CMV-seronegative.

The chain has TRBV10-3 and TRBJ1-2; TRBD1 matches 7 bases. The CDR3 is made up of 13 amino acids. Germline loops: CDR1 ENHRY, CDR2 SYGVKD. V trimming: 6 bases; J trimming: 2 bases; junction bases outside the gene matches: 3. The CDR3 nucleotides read TGTGCCATCAGCCGGGACAGAAACTATGGCTACACCTTC. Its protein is CAISRDRNYGYTF.

Written as DNA, the CDR3 is TGTGCCAGCAGCTCCCAGGGCGTGGGGGCTGAAGCTTTCTTT. Translating it yields CASSSQGVGAEAFF. The J gene is TRBJ1-1, the V gene TRBV11-1; maybe TRBD1 (5 bases). CDR1 and CDR2 (germline): SGHAT, FQDESV (reference sequence). The CDR3 extends over 14 amino acids. Trimming removed 4 bases at V and 6 bases at J, with 15 bases between.

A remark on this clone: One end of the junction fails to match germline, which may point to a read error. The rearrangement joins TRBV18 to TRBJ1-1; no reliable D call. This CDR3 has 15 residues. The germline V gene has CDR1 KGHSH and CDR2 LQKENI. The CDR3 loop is CASSGDASINTEAFF. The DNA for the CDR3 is TGTGCCAGCTCAGGGGATGCATCCATTAACACCGAAGCTTTCTTT.

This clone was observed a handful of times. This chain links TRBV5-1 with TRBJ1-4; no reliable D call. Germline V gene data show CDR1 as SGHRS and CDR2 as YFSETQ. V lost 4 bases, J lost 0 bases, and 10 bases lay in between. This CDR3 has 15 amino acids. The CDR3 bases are TGCGCCAGCAGCCACCTCGGGTCAACTAATGAAAAACTGTTTTTT. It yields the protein CASSHLGSTNEKLFF.

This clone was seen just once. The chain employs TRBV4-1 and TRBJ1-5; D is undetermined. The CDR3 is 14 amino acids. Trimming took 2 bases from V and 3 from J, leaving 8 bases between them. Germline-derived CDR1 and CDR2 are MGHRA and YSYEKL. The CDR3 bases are TGCGCCAGCAGCCAATCCGGATTCAATCAGCCCCAGCATTTT. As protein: CASSQSGFNQPQHF.

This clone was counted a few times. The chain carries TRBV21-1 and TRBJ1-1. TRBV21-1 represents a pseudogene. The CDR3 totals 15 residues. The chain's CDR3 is CASSKKTLWNTEAFF. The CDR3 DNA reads TGTGCCAGCAGCAAGAAAACTCTGTGGAACACTGAAGCTTTCTTT.